This is a list of T cell receptor beta chains from one sample in a study of graft-versus-host responses after intestinal transplantation. These receptors are not linked to any known antigen. Method: immunoSEQ multiplex PCR; TCRdb's copy keeps in-frame clones and lacks some. The table shows more than 85,000 clones, with 93% occurring only once. The material was unstimulated CD8+ T cells sorted from spleen or lymph node cells, obtained before intestinal transplant. These receptor sequences come from a human donor who received an intestinal transplant. CDR3s include the opening cysteine and the closing phenylalanine or tryptophan. The D gene is left open where the match is weak. The size field is filled for only some rows; it gives once, few, many or a size class.

j_call v_call clone_size d_call cdr3_nt cdr3_aa
TRBJ2-7 TRBV7-9 . TRBD1 TGTGCCAGCAGCCCCCGGGACAGAATAAACGAGCAGTACTTC CASSPRDRINEQYF
TRBJ2-7 TRBV27 once . TGTGCCAGCAGTTTATTACAATCCGAGCAGTACTTC CASSLLQSEQYF
TRBJ2-5 TRBV9 . TRBD2 TGTGCCAGCAGCGGTAGCGGGAGGGCCGGAGAGACCCAGTACTTC CASSGSGRAGETQYF
TRBJ1-1 TRBV5-4 . . TGTGCCAGCAGCTTGGTACGCGGGCGAGCCACTGAAGCTTTCTTT CASSLVRGRATEAFF
TRBJ2-7 TRBV28 once TRBD2 TGTGCCAGCAGTTTAACGCGGGAGGGGGGGGACGAGCAGTACTTC CASSLTREGGDEQYF
TRBJ2-1 TRBV4-1 . . TGCGCCAGCAGCCAAGATCCACAGAGCTCCTACAATGAGCAGTTCTTC CASSQDPQSSYNEQFF
TRBJ2-4 TRBV7-6 . . TGTGCCAGCAGCTTAGGCTCGCGCAGGGCCAAAAACATTCAGTACTTC CASSLGSRRAKNIQYF
TRBJ2-7 TRBV28 . . TGTGCCAGCAGTACCTTAAGCGACGAGCAGTACTTC CASSTLSDEQYF
TRBJ2-3 TRBV6-5 . . TGTGCCAGCAGTTACTCGGCGGGAAGGGATACGCAGTATTTT CASSYSAGRDTQYF
TRBJ2-7 TRBV23-1 once . TGCGCCAGCAGTCAACGTTGGGCCTACGAGCAGTACTTC CASSQRWAYEQYF
TRBJ2-7 TRBV7-6 . . TGTGCCAGCAGCTTATCGGGCATGCGCTACGAGCAGTACTTC CASSLSGMRYEQYF
TRBJ1-1 TRBV27 . . TGTGCCAGCAGTTTACAGAACACTGAAGCTTTCTTT CASSLQNTEAFF
TRBJ2-5 TRBV7-8 . . TGTGCCAGCAGCTTGGCGGCAGGGGGGGCGGGTCAGGCCCAGTACTTC CASSLAAGGAGQAQYF
TRBJ1-1 TRBV5-1 . TRBD1 TGCGCCAGCAGCCCAACAGGGGGCGGGACTGAAGCTTTCTTT CASSPTGGGTEAFF
TRBJ2-1 TRBV29-1 once . TGCAGCGTTGAAAGCTCCTACAATGAGCAGTTCTTC CSVESSYNEQFF
TRBJ2-7 TRBV6-1 . TRBD1 TGTGCCAGCAGTGAAAGGACAGGGGTATACGAGCAGTACTTC CASSERTGVYEQYF
TRBJ2-1 TRBV19 . TRBD2 TGTGCCAGTACCCCTTCGGCGGGAGGAAATGAGCAGTTCTTC CASTPSAGGNEQFF
TRBJ1-1 TRBV19 . . TGTGCCAGTAAAGTTGGGAACGCGAACACTGAAGCTTTCTTT CASKVGNANTEAFF
TRBJ2-3 TRBV5-6 . . TGTGCCAGCAGCTTGGATGGCGGTCAGGAGTATTTT CASSLDGGQEYF
TRBJ1-2 TRBV6-5 . . TGTGCCAGCAGTTACTCGGAAGGGGGGCCTAGAGGCTACACCTTC CASSYSEGGPRGYTF
TRBJ2-7 TRBV11-2 . TRBD2 TGTGCCAGCAGCTTAGATTGGGGTAGCGGGAACTACGAGCAGTACTTC CASSLDWGSGNYEQYF
TRBJ2-2 TRBV5-1 . . TGCGCCAGCAGCTTGGGGGGGAACGGGGAGCTGTTTTTT CASSLGGNGELFF
TRBJ2-1 TRBV9 . . TGTGCCAGCAGCGTAACGGGATCCTTAAACAATGAGCAGTTCTTC CASSVTGSLNNEQFF
TRBJ2-1 TRBV9 . . TGTGCCAGCAGCGTAGCAGCAGGTGAGCAGTTCTTC CASSVAAGEQFF
TRBJ2-1 TRBV5-4 . . TGTGCCAGCAGCGGAATCAATGAGCAGTTCTTC CASSGINEQFF
TRBJ2-7 TRBV18 once TRBD2 TGTGCCAGCTCACCCTACGAAGCGACTAGCGGGAGGGTAAATTACGAGCAGTACTTC CASSPYEATSGRVNYEQYF
TRBJ2-7 TRBV30 . TRBD2 TGTGCCTGGGTGAGGTCTAGCGGACCGTCCTACGAGCAGTACTTC CAWVRSSGPSYEQYF
TRBJ2-7 TRBV7-9 . . TGTGCCAGCAGCGTGGGACTCCAGACCTACGAGCAGTACTTC CASSVGLQTYEQYF
TRBJ1-5 TRBV12-2 . . TGTGCAAGCTTGAGTCAGCCCCAGCATTTT CASLSQPQHF
TRBJ2-5 TRBV6-5 . . TGTGCCAGCAGCAGTCCGGACACAGAGACCCAGTACTTC CASSSPDTETQYF
TRBJ2-6 TRBV29-1 . TRBD2 TGCAGCGTTACCGGGACTAGCGGGAGGGCCGCAGGGGCCAACGTCCTGACTTTC CSVTGTSGRAAGANVLTF
TRBJ2-7 TRBV21-1 . . TGTGCCAGCAGCCAGGGGCTAGCGGACCACTACGAGCAGTACTTC CASSQGLADHYEQYF
TRBJ2-1 TRBV7-3 . TRBD2 TGTGCCAGCAGCCTCGGGCCTAGCGGGACCAATGAGCAGTTCTTC CASSLGPSGTNEQFF
TRBJ2-7 TRBV6-5 . . TGTGCCAGCAGTTACGGGGGTCACGAGCAGTACTTC CASSYGGHEQYF
TRBJ2-1 TRBV7-7 once . TGTGCTAGCAGCTTAGGGGTTAGCTCCTACAATGAGCAGTTCTTC CASSLGVSSYNEQFF
TRBJ2-3 TRBV11-2 . TRBD2 TGTGCCAGCAGCTTAGATCGGGCGGGAGGCACAGATACGCAGTATTTT CASSLDRAGGTDTQYF
TRBJ2-7 TRBV19 few . TGTGCCAGTTCGACAGACTCCTACGAGCAGTACTTC CASSTDSYEQYF